This T cell receptor beta chain was obtained from a study of T cell clonotyping in hematopoietic cell transplantation. Study-wide findings and caveats: CD4 and CD8 repertoire contributions could not be separated without sorting.

As concerns this clone: Its antigen is unidentified.

The CDR3 totals 16 residues. With V trimmed by 6 bases and J by 6 bases, 14 bases remained unmatched. CDR1 SGHNT and CDR2 YENEEA come from the germline V gene. Data came from immunoSEQ multiplex PCR; TCRdb stores just in-frame clones and leaves some out. The sample gives about 27,000 clones, approximately 94% of which show up once; approximately 1.5% is in the top ten. The source is a man aged 50-60 years in good health. Some clones in this sample may be carry-over from other donors' samples. Sequenced input: peripheral blood mononuclear cells. The chain joins TRBV11-3 to TRBJ2-7; 10 bases are shared with TRBD1. The DNA for the CDR3 is TGTGCCAGCAGTCCAAATGGGGGACAGGGGCTCGGCGAGCAGTACTTC. Translation: CASSPNGGQGLGEQYF.